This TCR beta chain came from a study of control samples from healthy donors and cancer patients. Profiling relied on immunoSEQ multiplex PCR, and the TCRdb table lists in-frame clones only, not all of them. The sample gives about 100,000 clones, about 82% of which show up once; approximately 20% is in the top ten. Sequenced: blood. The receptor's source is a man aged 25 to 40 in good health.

The CDR3 nucleotides are TGCGCCAGCAGCACCGGACGGACCCTAGATACGCAGTATTTT. This codes for CASSTGRTLDTQYF. The chain carries TRBV5-1 and TRBJ2-3, with D uncertain. Trimming removed 4 bases from V and 5 bases from J, with 14 bases in between. The V gene's germline CDR1 is SGHRS and CDR2 YFSETQ. The CDR3 extends over 14 amino acids.